This note documents a single T cell receptor (beta chain) sequence. What it binds is unknown. The CDR3 runs 14 residues. Germline assignment: CDR1 MNHNS and CDR2 SASEGT. V lost 7 bases and J lost 6, with 18 bases in between. Produced via immunoSEQ multiplex PCR; TCRdb's table is partial and in-frame only. The repertoire holds 140,000 to 150,000 clones, with approximately 93% as singletons. The data originate from a study of cytomegalovirus exposure and HLA in healthy donors. Study findings and constraints: Cytomegalovirus association was listed for around 170 TCR beta chains. A few CMV-associated chains were confirmed in vitro to be specific for CMV antigens.

The donors were members of the validation cohort comprising approximately 110 subjects, separate from the roughly 680-subject first cohort. This TCR derives from a man aged 18 to 35 in good health and CMV-seronegative. The sequenced sample was PBMCs. The chain recombines TRBV6-1 with TRBJ1-2; tentatively, D is TRBD1 (5 bases). For the CDR3, the DNA is TGTGCCAGCATGGTCACGTTAGGGGCGGATGGCTACACCTTC. It encodes CASMVTLGADGYTF.